The 18 T cell receptor beta chains below all came from one sample that was sequenced in a study of T cell changes during pregnancy in multiple sclerosis. Data came from immunoSEQ multiplex PCR; TCRdb stores just in-frame clones and leaves some out. The sample lists tens of thousands of clones; around nine tenths were seen once. The material was CD4+ T cells from peripheral blood mononuclear cells, obtained before pregnancy. The receptors derive from a female donor with multiple sclerosis, enrolled in a pregnancy study.

The chain joins TRBV6-1 to TRBJ1-5; TRBD1 agrees at 10 bases. The germline V gene encodes CDR1 MNHNS and CDR2 SASEGT. Trimming removed 4 bases from V and 6 bases from J; junction bases left unmatched: 6. The CDR3 length is 15 residues. CDR3 amino acids: CASSGDRGGVQPQHF. CDR3 bases: TGTGCCAGCAGTGGGGACAGGGGAGGCGTTCAGCCCCAGCATTTT.

The sample holds one count of this clone. The chain recombines TRBV6-5 with TRBJ1-5; the match to TRBD1 covers 9 bases. CDR1 and CDR2 (germline): MNHEY, SVGAGI. The V gene end was trimmed by 6 bases and the J gene end by 1 base; junction bases not matched to a gene: 4. The CDR3 has 15 residues. The CDR3 bases are TGTGCCAGCAGCCCGGACAGGGGAAGCAATCAGCCCCAGCATTTT. Encoded protein: CASSPDRGSNQPQHF.

The chain joins TRBV15 to TRBJ1-1; D is uncertain. This CDR3 is built from 13 residues. The ends were cut back, 0 bases at V and 6 bases at J, with 8 bases in the middle. CDR1 and CDR2 from the germline V gene are LNHNV and YYDKDF (reference sequence). In DNA form, the CDR3 reads TGTGCCACCAGCAGAGAAAGAGGCTCTGAAGCTTTCTTT. Its translation: CATSRERGSEAFF.

The chain couples TRBV21-1 to TRBJ1-2; TRBD1 was called by the table and not checked on the DNA. TRBV21-1 is listed as a pseudogene. The CDR3 loop spans 16 amino acids. In nucleotides, the CDR3 is TGTGCCAGCAGCAAAGAGAGGAACAGGGGGAAAAATGGCTACACCTTC. This encodes CASSKERNRGKNGYTF.

This clone occurred once. V usage is TRBV5-1 and J usage is TRBJ2-3; 11 positions agree with TRBD2. The CDR3 is 18 residues long. After removal of 6 bases from V and 2 bases from J, the junction contained 14 bases not matched to a gene. Germline-derived CDR1 and CDR2 are SGHRS and YFSETQ. CDR3 region: CASNPVPLAGGTTDTQYF. DNA for the CDR3: TGCGCCAGCAACCCAGTTCCGTTAGCGGGAGGGACCACAGATACGCAGTATTTT. The full variable domain, with the rest looked up from reference TRBV5-1 and TRBJ2-3, is KAGVTQTPRYLIKTRGQQVTLSCSPISGHRSVSWYQQTPGQGLQFLFEYFSETQRNKGNFPGRFSGRQFSNSRSEMNVSTLELGDSALYLCASNPVPLAGGTTDTQYFGPGTRLTVL.

This clone was detected only once. The chain is built from TRBV27 and TRBJ1-1; 10 bases are a match to TRBD1. Germline V gene sequence: CDR1 MNHEY, CDR2 SMNVEV (reference sequence). The CDR3 is 13 amino acids. Unmatched junction bases numbered 0, after V lost 4 bases and J lost 4 bases. This CDR3 is CASSWTGGTEAFF. The CDR3 DNA reads TGTGCCAGCAGTTGGACAGGGGGCACTGAAGCTTTCTTT.

This clone was detected only a few times. The CDR3 region has the DNA TGTGCCAGCATAAGGTACAGTTACATGAACACTGAAGCTTTCTTT. This codes for CASIRYSYMNTEAFF. V and J are TRBV28 and TRBJ1-1, with D unresolved. Germline V gene data show CDR1 as MDHEN and CDR2 as SYDVKM. This CDR3 comprises 15 residues. The V and J ends lost 7 bases and 0 bases respectively, with 15 bases between them.

The chain joins TRBV9 to TRBJ2-1; 13 bases agree with TRBD2. The CDR3 has 17 residues. Germline V CDR1 and CDR2: SGDLS, YYNGEE. The V segment lost 3 bases and the J segment 0 bases; nucleotides outside the gene matches: 3. The CDR3 sequence: CASSDRTSGSSYNEQFF. In DNA form, the CDR3 reads TGTGCCAGCAGCGATAGGACTAGCGGGAGCTCCTACAATGAGCAGTTCTTC.

The chain recombines TRBV11-2 with TRBJ2-1, with 8 bases fitting TRBD1. CDR1 and CDR2 (germline): SGHAT, FQNNGV. With V trimmed by 5 bases and J by 7 bases, 10 bases remained unmatched. The CDR3 has 15 amino acids. CDR3 sequence: CASSQGQGGRNEQFF. CDR3 DNA: TGTGCCAGCAGCCAAGGACAGGGTGGAAGAAATGAGCAGTTCTTC.

This chain links TRBV5-5 with TRBJ2-1; 7 bases agree with TRBD1. Per the germline V gene, CDR1 is SGHKS and CDR2 is YYEKEE (reference sequence). This CDR3 region has 15 residues. V dropped 0 bases and J dropped 4; count of bases not matched to a gene: 4. CDR3: CASSLVATGYNEQFF. The CDR3 DNA sequence: TGTGCCAGCAGCTTGGTCGCGACAGGGTACAATGAGCAGTTCTTC.

This chain joins TRBV6-5 and TRBJ1-1, with a tentative D call TRBD1 (6 bases). The CDR3 is made up of 14 amino acids. CDR1 is MNHEY and CDR2 is SVGAGI in the germline V gene. The ends were cut back, 6 bases at V and 0 bases at J, with 11 bases in the middle. The CDR3 DNA sequence: TGTGCCAGCAGCCAAGGACAGCTGAACACTGAAGCTTTCTTT. It is translated as CASSQGQLNTEAFF.

The rearrangement uses TRBV6-5 and TRBJ1-3; 7 nucleotides align to TRBD1. The CDR3 is 14 amino acids. Germline lookup yields CDR1 MNHEY and CDR2 SVGAGI. V trimming: 5 bases; J trimming: 4 bases; junction bases outside the gene matches: 5. The CDR3 here is CASSADRAGNTIYF. The DNA of the CDR3 is TGTGCCAGCAGTGCAGACAGGGCAGGAAACACCATATATTTT.

The V and J genes are TRBV19 and TRBJ2-7; TRBD2 is a possible D gene (5 bases). Trimming removed 6 bases from V and 2 bases from J, with 14 bases in between. CDR1 LNHDA and CDR2 SQIVND come from the germline V gene (reference sequence). This CDR3 has 14 residues. The CDR3 spells CASSRGLPTYEQYF. For the CDR3, the DNA is TGTGCCAGTAGCCGAGGACTCCCTACCTACGAGCAGTACTTC.

The V call is TRBV29-1, the J call TRBJ1-2; possible D gene TRBD1, 6 bases. Germline V gene sequence: CDR1 SQVTM, CDR2 ANQGSEA. CDR3 length: 11 amino acids. Trimming pared 5 bases from V and 5 bases from J, leaving 9 bases between. CDR3 sequence: CSVFTGYGYTF. In DNA, the CDR3 is TGCAGCGTTTTTACAGGGTATGGCTACACCTTC.

DNA of the CDR3: TGTGCCAGCAGATCCCTAGGACAGGGTCCCAATGAGCAGTTCTTC. Residues: CASRSLGQGPNEQFF. The rearrangement links TRBV11-2 to TRBJ2-1; TRBD1 matches 8 bases. The V gene end was trimmed by 6 bases and the J gene end by 6 bases; junction bases not matched to a gene: 10. CDR1 and CDR2 (germline): SGHAT, FQNNGV. The CDR3 contains 15 residues. The full variable domain, completed using reference TRBV11-2 and TRBJ2-1, is EAGVAQSPRYKIIEKRQSVAFWCNPISGHATLYWYQQILGQGPKLLIQFQNNGVVDDSQLPKDRFSAERLKGVDSTLKIQPAKLEDSAVYLCASRSLGQGPNEQFFGPGTRLTVL.

J is TRBJ2-1 and V is TRBV5-1; maybe TRBD2 (6 bases). The CDR3 runs 16 residues. V shed 4 bases and J shed 8 bases, with 22 bases lying between them. CDR1 SGHRS and CDR2 YFSETQ come from the germline V gene. This chain's CDR3 is CASSSKERGSGDEQFF. The CDR3 DNA reads TGCGCCAGCAGCAGTAAGGAACGGGGGTCTGGGGATGAGCAGTTCTTC.

The J gene is TRBJ2-2, the V gene TRBV2; TRBD1 might be the D (5 bases). Germline lookup yields CDR1 SNHLY and CDR2 FYNNEI. The CDR3 covers 17 residues. Trimming took off 2 bases at V and 4 bases at J, with 17 bases between the two ends. The CDR3 loop reads CASSEFGMAGSTGELFF. CDR3 sequence (DNA): TGTGCCAGCAGTGAATTTGGTATGGCAGGGTCCACCGGGGAGCTGTTTTTT.

CDR3 loop: CASSRNTGGGGKLPTEAFF. The CDR3 DNA reads TGCGCCAGCAGTCGTAATACAGGCGGGGGGGGTAAACTCCCCACTGAAGCTTTCTTT. The rearrangement joins TRBV5-1 to TRBJ1-1, with D possibly TRBD1 on 5 matching bases. Trimming removed 5 bases at V and 4 bases at J, with 30 bases between. There are 19 residues in the CDR3. CDR1 is SGHRS, CDR2 YFSETQ, per germline. The full variable domain, rest sourced from reference TRBV5-1 and TRBJ1-1, is KAGVTQTPRYLIKTRGQQVTLSCSPISGHRSVSWYQQTPGQGLQFLFEYFSETQRNKGNFPGRFSGRQFSNSRSEMNVSTLELGDSALYLCASSRNTGGGGKLPTEAFFGQGTRLTVV.